These 20 T cell receptor beta chains share one sample of origin, sequenced in a study of blood T cells in healthy people across ages. A J-beta primer mix and a sample-barcoded 5' primer were used in a second PCR of roughly 6 to 11 cycles. TCRdb re-called the 5' RACE reads through MiXCR, storing one row per CDR3 protein. This sample has over 600,000 distinct CDR3 sequences, with over 40% found just once. Sequencing input: blood. These TCRs come from a man aged 80 or over in good health.

This clonotype was counted a few times. The chain recombines TRBV20-1 with TRBJ2-4; maybe TRBD2 (7 bases). With the DNA end fitting TRBJ2-7 better, the J assignment may be wrong. Germline V gene lookup returns CDR1 DFQATT and CDR2 SNEGSKA (reference sequence). The CDR3 sequence is 15 residues long. CDR3 DNA sequence: TGCAGTGCTAGCCTCCCCTCGGGGGGCAAATACGAGCAGTACTTC. Translating gives CSASLPSGGKYEQYF.

V and J are TRBV7-2 and TRBJ2-5, with TRBD1 identical over 7 bases. Germline CDR1 reads SGHTA; CDR2 reads FQGNSA. The V gene end was trimmed by 0 bases and the J gene end by 2 bases; junction bases not matched to a gene: 3. The CDR3 contains 15 residues. The DNA of the CDR3 is TGTGCCAGCAGCTTAGCGCAGGGGGATCAAGAGACCCAGTACTTC. Protein: CASSLAQGDQETQYF.

A remark on this clonotype: Since a much larger clone is just one base distant, this may be a read error. V and J are TRBV29-1 and TRBJ2-5; D gene uncertain. Trimming removed 7 bases from V and 1 base from J, with 7 bases in between. This CDR3 contains 11 residues. CDR1 and CDR2 from the germline V gene are SQVTM and ANQGSEA. The CDR3 DNA is TGCAGCGGTGTTGGCCAAGAGACCCAGTACTTC. Amino acid sequence: CSGVGQETQYF.

The V gene is TRBV7-9, the J gene TRBJ2-6, with TRBD1 identical over 10 bases. The CDR3 runs 18 residues. The germline V gene encodes CDR1 SEHNR and CDR2 FQNEAQ (reference sequence). V dropped 5 bases and J dropped 1; count of bases not matched to a gene: 8. The CDR3 region is CASSPRTGGQSGANVLTF. CDR3 bases: TGTGCCAGCAGCCCGCGGACAGGGGGACAGTCTGGGGCCAACGTCCTGACTTTC. Supplemented by reference TRBV7-9 and TRBJ2-6, the full variable domain reads DTGVSQNPRHKITKRGQNVTFRCDPISEHNRLYWYRQTLGQGPEFLTYFQNEAQLEKSRLLSDRFSAERPKGSFSTLEIQRTEQGDSAMYLCASSPRTGGQSGANVLTFGAGSRLTVL.

V gene TRBV7-2 combines with J gene TRBJ2-5; 7 bases align to TRBD2. Germline CDR1 reads SGHTA; CDR2 reads FQGNSA. Trimming cost V 5 bases and J 1 base; bases outside gene matches: 10. This CDR3 comprises 16 residues. The CDR3 here is CASSVAGSGVQETQYF. DNA for the CDR3: TGTGCCAGCAGCGTCGCAGGGAGCGGGGTCCAAGAGACCCAGTACTTC.

The chain employs TRBV9 and TRBJ2-7; D is unclear. V was trimmed by 4 bases and J by 7 bases, leaving 18 bases between them. Per the germline V gene, CDR1 is SGDLS and CDR2 is YYNGEE. The CDR3 length is 14 residues. CDR3 in DNA: TGTGCCAGCAGCCCCGACTCGGACCTCGGGGAGCAGTACTTC. The encoded protein is CASSPDSDLGEQYF.

This clonotype came up many times. This chain uses TRBV29-1 with TRBJ2-3, with 11 bases aligning to TRBD2. The trim removed 8 bases at V and 2 bases at J, leaving 3 bases unmatched. The CDR3 totals 13 residues. Per germline, CDR1 SQVTM and CDR2 ANQGSEA. CDR3 nucleotide sequence: TGCAGCAGTAGCGGGGGGGACACAGATACGCAGTATTTT. Translated: CSSSGGDTDTQYF.

In its sample, this clonotype was seen a few times. This chain joins TRBV7-2 and TRBJ2-7, with 7 bases matching TRBD1. V lost 4 bases to trimming and J lost 0 bases; unmatched junction nucleotides: 15. The CDR3 has 18 residues. Germline assignment: CDR1 SGHTA and CDR2 FQGNSA. CDR3 sequence reads: CASSSPGQLSYRSYEQYF. The CDR3 bases are TGTGCCAGCAGCTCACCGGGACAGCTGTCTTACCGCTCCTACGAGCAGTACTTC.

A few counts support this clonotype. This chain connects TRBV20-1 to TRBJ2-1, with TRBD2 identical over 8 bases. Trimming at V came to 1 base and at J to 4 bases, leaving 15 bases not matched to a gene. The CDR3 extends over 18 amino acids. CDR1 is DFQATT, CDR2 SNEGSKA, per germline (reference sequence). The CDR3 loop reads CSARVYRTSGQRYNEQFF. The CDR3 DNA follows: TGCAGTGCTAGAGTCTATCGAACTAGCGGTCAACGATACAATGAGCAGTTCTTC.

This rearrangement joins TRBV28 to TRBJ2-1, with a possible D match to TRBD1 (5 bases). The CDR3 has 14 residues. The V end was cut by 6 bases, the J end by 9 bases, with 18 bases between. Germline assignment: CDR1 MDHEN and CDR2 SYDVKM. The CDR3 DNA reads as TGTGCCAGCAGCTTTCAGGGTGGCAGGGTTGAGCAGTTCTTC. It translates to CASSFQGGRVEQFF.

This chain uses TRBV20-1 with TRBJ2-1, with 11 positions matching TRBD2. Germline lookup yields CDR1 DFQATT and CDR2 SNEGSKA (reference sequence). This CDR3 has 14 amino acids. V lost 3 bases to trimming and J lost 8 bases; unmatched junction nucleotides: 6. This CDR3 is CSARELAGVHEQFF. The CDR3 DNA reads as TGCAGTGCTAGGGAACTAGCGGGAGTCCATGAGCAGTTCTTC.

This clonotype was recorded a few times. V and J are TRBV5-5 and TRBJ2-2, with 10 bases lining up with TRBD2. J lost 6 bases, V lost 4 bases, and 3 bases had no gene match. The CDR3 length is 14 residues. The germline CDR1 and CDR2 sequences are SGHKS and YYEKEE (reference sequence). CDR3: CASSGSGRSGELFF. CDR3 in DNA: TGTGCCAGCAGCGGTAGCGGGAGGTCCGGGGAGCTGTTTTTT.

On this clonotype itself: The junction departs from the called germline gene at one end, perhaps through a read error. The chain combines TRBV9 with TRBJ1-2; no firm D call. The CDR3 has 14 residues. Germline CDR1 is SGDLS and CDR2 is YYNGEE. The CDR3 spells CASSVLEASYGYNF. The CDR3 DNA reads as TGTGCCAGCAGCGTATTGGAGGCTTCCTATGGCTACAACTTC.

DNA for the CDR3: TGTGCCACCAGTGACCGTATAACGGGGCGCGGGTCCTACAATGAGCAGTTCTTC. Translated, it gives CATSDRITGRGSYNEQFF. The J gene is TRBJ2-1, the V gene TRBV24-1; D may be TRBD1 or TRBD2 (5 bases each). The CDR3 contains 18 residues. Between the trimmed V and J ends, which lost 4 bases and 1 base, there was a span of 19 bases. Germline V gives CDR1 KGHDR, CDR2 SFDVKD.

This clonotype has a handful of counts. The rearrangement joins TRBV10-2 to TRBJ1-6; 8 nucleotides agree with TRBD1. CDR3 size: 13 residues. From germline, CDR1 is WSHSY and CDR2 SAAADI. The V and J ends lost 7 bases and 8 bases, in that order; junction bases with no gene match: 4. The CDR3 here is CASKETGDSPLHF. For the CDR3, the DNA is TGCGCCAGCAAAGAGACAGGGGATTCACCCCTCCACTTT.

The chain has TRBV20-1 and TRBJ2-7; possibly TRBD2 for D (5 bases). The J call may not be correct, given that the DNA end is closer to TRBJ2-5. Germline assignment: CDR1 DFQATT and CDR2 SNEGSKA (reference sequence). This CDR3 has 14 amino acids. The CDR3 sequence is CSARVGGLPETQYF. The CDR3 nucleotides are TGCAGTGCTAGAGTTGGCGGGTTGCCGGAGACCCAGTACTTC.

This clonotype was seen at least ten times. V usage is TRBV2 and J usage is TRBJ2-7, with D hard to call. CDR3 length: 13 amino acids. Germline-derived CDR1 and CDR2 are SNHLY and FYNNEI. The V end was cut by 6 bases, the J end by 1 base, with 10 bases between. The chain's CDR3 is CASSDIQSYEQYF. In DNA form, the CDR3 reads TGTGCCAGCAGCGACATTCAATCCTACGAGCAGTACTTC. Drawing the rest from reference TRBV2 and TRBJ2-7, the complete variable domain is EPEVTQTPSHQVTQMGQEVILRCVPISNHLYFYWYRQILGQKVEFLVSFYNNEISEKSEIFDDQFSVERPDGSNFTLKIRSTKLEDSAMYFCASSDIQSYEQYFGPGTRLTVT.

The rearrangement joins TRBV5-8 to TRBJ2-5, with no clear D. CDR1 SGHTS and CDR2 YDEGEE come from the germline V gene. The germline V and J ends were trimmed by 3 bases and 11 bases, with 26 bases remaining between them. The CDR3 has 16 residues. The CDR3 spells CASSSGVLLSYNEQYF. The DNA of the CDR3 is TGTGCCAGCAGCTCAGGCGTACTCCTCTCCTACAATGAGCAGTACTTC. Based on the CDR3 plus reference TRBV5-8 and TRBJ2-5, the full variable domain is EAGVTQSPTHLIKTRGQQATLRCSPISGHTSVYWYQQALGLGLQFLLWYDEGEERNRGNFPPRFSGRQFPNYSSELNVNALELEDSALYLCASSSGVLLSYNEQYFGPGTRLLVL.

The V call is TRBV11-2, the J call TRBJ2-1; 7 bases are a match to TRBD1. Germline CDR1 SGHAT, CDR2 FQNNGV. Germline trimming cut 0 bases from V and 6 bases from J; bases unmatched to any gene: 11. This CDR3 spans 17 amino acids. The chain's CDR3 is CASSLERQGSSLNEQFF. As DNA, the CDR3 is TGTGCCAGCAGCTTAGAAAGACAGGGCAGTTCGCTCAATGAGCAGTTCTTC.

CDR3 sequence: CASSRTGTGNPYEQYF. CDR3 nucleotides: TGTGCCAGCAGCCGAACCGGGACAGGGAATCCCTACGAGCAGTACTTC. V gene TRBV14 combines with J gene TRBJ2-7; 9 bases align to TRBD1. CDR1 and CDR2 from the germline V gene are SGHDN and FVKESK. With V trimmed by 4 bases and J by 2 bases, 9 bases remained unmatched. The CDR3 totals 16 residues.